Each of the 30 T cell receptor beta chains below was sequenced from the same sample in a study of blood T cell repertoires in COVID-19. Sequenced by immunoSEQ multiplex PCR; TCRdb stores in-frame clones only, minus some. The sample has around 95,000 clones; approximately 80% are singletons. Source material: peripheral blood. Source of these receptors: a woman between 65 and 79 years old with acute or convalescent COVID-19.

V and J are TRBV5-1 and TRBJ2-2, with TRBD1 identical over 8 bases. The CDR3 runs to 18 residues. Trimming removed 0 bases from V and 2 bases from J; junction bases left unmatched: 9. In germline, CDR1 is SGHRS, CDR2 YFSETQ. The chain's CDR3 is CASSLVQPTGDNTGELFF. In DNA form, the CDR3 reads TGCGCCAGCAGCTTGGTGCAACCGACAGGGGACAACACCGGGGAGCTGTTTTTT.

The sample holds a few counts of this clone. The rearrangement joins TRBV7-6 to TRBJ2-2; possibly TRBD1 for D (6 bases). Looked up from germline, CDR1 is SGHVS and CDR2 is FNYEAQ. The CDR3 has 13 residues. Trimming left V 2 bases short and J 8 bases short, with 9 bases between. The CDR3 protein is CASSLQGQGELFF. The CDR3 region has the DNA TGTGCCAGCAGCTTACAGGGACAAGGGGAGCTGTTTTTT. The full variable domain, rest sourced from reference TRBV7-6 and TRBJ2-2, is GAGVSQSPRYKVTKRGQDVALRCDPISGHVSLYWYRQALGQGPEFLTYFNYEAQQDKSGLPNDRFSAERPEGSISTLTIQRTEQRDSAMYRCASSLQGQGELFFGEGSRLTVL.

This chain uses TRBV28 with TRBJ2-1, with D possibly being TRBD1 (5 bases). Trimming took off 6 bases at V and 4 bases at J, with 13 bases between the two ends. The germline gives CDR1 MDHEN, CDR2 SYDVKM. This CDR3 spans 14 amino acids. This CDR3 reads CASRGRQLYNEQFF. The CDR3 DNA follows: TGTGCCAGCAGGGGGCGCCAATTGTACAATGAGCAGTTCTTC.

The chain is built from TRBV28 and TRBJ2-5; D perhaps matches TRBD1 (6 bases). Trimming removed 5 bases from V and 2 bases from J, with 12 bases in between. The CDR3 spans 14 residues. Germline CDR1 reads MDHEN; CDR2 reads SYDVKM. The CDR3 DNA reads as TGTGCCAGCAGTCCCCTCCAGGGGCAAGAGACCCAGTACTTC. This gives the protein CASSPLQGQETQYF.

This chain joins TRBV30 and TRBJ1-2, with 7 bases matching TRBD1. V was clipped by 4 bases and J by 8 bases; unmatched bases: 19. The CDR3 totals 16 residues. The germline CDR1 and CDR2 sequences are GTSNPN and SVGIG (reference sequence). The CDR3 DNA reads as TGTGCCTGGACGCCCCCCGGTAGGCAGGGGGAACGAGGCTACACCTTC. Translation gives CAWTPPGRQGERGYTF.

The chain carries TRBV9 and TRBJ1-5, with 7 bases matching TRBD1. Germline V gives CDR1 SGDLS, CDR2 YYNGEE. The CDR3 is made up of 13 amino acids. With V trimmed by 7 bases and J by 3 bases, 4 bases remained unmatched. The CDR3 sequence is CASGDSLNQPQHF. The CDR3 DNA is TGTGCCAGCGGGGACAGCCTCAATCAGCCCCAGCATTTT.

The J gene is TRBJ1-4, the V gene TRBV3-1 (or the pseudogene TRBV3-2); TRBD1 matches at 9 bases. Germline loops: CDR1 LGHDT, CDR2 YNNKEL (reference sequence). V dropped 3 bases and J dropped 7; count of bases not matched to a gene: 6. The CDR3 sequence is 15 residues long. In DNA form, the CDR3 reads TGTGCCAGCAGCCAGACACAGGGGGCTATTGAAAAACTGTTTTTT. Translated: CASSQTQGAIEKLFF.

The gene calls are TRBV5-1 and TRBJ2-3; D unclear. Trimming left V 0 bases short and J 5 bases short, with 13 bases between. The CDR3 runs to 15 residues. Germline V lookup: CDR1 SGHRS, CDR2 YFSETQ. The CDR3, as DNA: TGCGCCAGCAGCTTGGGGGCAGGTGTTCGAGATACGCAGTATTTT. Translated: CASSLGAGVRDTQYF.

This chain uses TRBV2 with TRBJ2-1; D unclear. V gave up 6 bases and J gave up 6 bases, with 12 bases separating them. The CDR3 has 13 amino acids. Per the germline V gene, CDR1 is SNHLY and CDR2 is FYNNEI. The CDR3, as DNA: TGTGCCAGCAGCACGGCAGGTACCAATGAGCAGTTCTTC. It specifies CASSTAGTNEQFF.

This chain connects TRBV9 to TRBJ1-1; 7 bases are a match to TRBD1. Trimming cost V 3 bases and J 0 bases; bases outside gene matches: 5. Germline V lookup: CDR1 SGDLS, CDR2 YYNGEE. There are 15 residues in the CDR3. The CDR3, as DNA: TGTGCCAGCAGCGCCCTGGACAGGCTGAACACTGAAGCTTTCTTT. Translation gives CASSALDRLNTEAFF. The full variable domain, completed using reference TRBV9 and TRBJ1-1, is DSGVTQTPKHLITATGQRVTLRCSPRSGDLSVYWYQQSLDQGLQFLIQYYNGEERAKGNILERFSAQQFPDLHSELNLSSLELGDSALYFCASSALDRLNTEAFFGQGTRLTVV.

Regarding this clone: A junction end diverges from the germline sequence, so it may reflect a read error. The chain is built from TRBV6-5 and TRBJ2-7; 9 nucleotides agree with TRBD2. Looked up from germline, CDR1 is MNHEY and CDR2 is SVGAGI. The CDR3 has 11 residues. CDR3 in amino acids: CASRSSGGSSF. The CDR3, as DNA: TGTGCCAGCAGGTCAAGCGGGGGGAGTTCCTTC.

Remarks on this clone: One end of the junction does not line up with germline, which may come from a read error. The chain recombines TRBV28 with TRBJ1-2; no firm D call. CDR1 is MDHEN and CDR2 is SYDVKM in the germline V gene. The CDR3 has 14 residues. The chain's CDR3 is CASSSPPEVQKGEF. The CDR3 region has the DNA TGTGCCAGCAGTTCCCCCCCCGAGGTCCAAAAGGGAGAGTTC.

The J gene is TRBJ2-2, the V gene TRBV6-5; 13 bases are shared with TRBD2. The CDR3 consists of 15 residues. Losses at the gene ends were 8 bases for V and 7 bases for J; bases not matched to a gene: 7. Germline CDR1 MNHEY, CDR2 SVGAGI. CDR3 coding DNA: TGTGCCAGCCGCACTAGCGGGGGGGGTCACGGGGAGCTGTTTTTT. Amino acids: CASRTSGGGHGELFF.

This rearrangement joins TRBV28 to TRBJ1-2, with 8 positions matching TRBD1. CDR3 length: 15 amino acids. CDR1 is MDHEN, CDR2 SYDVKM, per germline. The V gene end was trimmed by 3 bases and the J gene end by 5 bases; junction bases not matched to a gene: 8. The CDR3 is CASSFGTGDVYGYTF. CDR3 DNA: TGTGCCAGCAGTTTTGGGACAGGAGACGTTTATGGCTACACCTTC.

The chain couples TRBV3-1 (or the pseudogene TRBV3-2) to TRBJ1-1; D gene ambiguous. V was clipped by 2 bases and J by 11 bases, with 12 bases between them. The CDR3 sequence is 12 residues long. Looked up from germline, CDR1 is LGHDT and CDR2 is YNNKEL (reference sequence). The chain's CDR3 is CASSQNSPVAFF. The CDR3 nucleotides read TGTGCCAGCAGCCAAAATAGCCCCGTGGCTTTCTTT.

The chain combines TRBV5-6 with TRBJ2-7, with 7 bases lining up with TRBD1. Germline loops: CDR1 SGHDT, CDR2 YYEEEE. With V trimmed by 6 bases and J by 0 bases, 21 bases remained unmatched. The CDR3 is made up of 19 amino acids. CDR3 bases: TGTGCCAGCAAACCATTTAAATCAGACGGGACAGCCAGCTCCTACGAGCAGTACTTC. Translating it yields CASKPFKSDGTASSYEQYF.

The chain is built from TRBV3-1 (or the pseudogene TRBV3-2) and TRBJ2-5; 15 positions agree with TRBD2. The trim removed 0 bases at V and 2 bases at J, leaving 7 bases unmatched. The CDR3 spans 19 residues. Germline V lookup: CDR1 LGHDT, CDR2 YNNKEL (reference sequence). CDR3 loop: CASSQEFGTSGGLQETQYF. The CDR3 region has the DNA TGTGCCAGCAGCCAAGAGTTTGGGACTAGCGGGGGGTTACAAGAGACCCAGTACTTC.

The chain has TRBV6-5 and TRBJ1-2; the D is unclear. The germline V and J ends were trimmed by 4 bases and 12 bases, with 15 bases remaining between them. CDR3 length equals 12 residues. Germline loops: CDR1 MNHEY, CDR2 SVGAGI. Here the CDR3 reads CASSSRRVNDTF. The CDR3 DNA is TGTGCCAGCAGTTCACGACGGGTTAATGACACCTTC.

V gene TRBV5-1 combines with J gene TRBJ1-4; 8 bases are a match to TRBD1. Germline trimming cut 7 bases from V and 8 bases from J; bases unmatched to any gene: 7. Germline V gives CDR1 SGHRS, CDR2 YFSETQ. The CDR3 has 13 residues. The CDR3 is CASSRGLEEKLFF. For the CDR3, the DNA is TGCGCCAGCTCCAGGGGGCTTGAGGAAAAACTGTTTTTT.

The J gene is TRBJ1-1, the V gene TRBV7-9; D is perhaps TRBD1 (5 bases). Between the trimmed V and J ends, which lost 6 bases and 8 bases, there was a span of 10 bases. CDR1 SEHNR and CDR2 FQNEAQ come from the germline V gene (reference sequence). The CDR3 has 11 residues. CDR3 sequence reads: CASRSREEAFF. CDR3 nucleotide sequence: TGTGCCAGCAGGTCCAGGGAAGAAGCTTTCTTT.

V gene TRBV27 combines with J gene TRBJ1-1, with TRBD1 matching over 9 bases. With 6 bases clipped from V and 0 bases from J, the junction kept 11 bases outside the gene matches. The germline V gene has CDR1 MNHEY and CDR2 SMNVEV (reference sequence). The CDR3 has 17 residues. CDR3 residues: CASSRAPGQGMNTEAFF. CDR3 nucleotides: TGTGCCAGCAGCCGAGCCCCGGGACAGGGAATGAACACTGAAGCTTTCTTT.

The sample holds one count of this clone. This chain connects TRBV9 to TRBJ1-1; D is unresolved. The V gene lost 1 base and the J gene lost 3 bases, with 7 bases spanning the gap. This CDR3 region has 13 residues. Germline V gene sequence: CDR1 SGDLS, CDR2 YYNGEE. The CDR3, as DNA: TGTGCCAGCAGCGTAAGTCGAGACACTGAAGCTTTCTTT. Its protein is CASSVSRDTEAFF.

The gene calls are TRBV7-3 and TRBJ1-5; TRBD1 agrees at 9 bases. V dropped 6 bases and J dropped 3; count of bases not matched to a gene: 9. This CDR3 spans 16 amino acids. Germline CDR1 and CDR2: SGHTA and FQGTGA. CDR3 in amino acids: CASRSEGQGSNQPQHF. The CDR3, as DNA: TGTGCCAGCAGATCGGAGGGACAGGGCTCCAATCAGCCCCAGCATTTT.

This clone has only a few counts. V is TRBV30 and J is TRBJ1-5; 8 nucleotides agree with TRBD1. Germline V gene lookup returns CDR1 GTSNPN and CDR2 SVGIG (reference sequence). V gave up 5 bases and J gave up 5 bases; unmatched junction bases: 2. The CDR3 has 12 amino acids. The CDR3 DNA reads TGTGCCTGGGGACAGGGCGATCAGCCCCAGCATTTT. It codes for CAWGQGDQPQHF.

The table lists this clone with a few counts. The CDR3 DNA is TGTGCCAGCAGTTCGGGGACAACCCCGAGCACTGAAGCTTTCTTT. Its translation: CASSSGTTPSTEAFF. The genes are TRBV6-6 and TRBJ1-1; maybe TRBD1 (6 bases). The V end was cut by 4 bases, the J end by 4 bases, with 16 bases between. The CDR3 runs to 15 residues. Germline assignment: CDR1 MNHNY and CDR2 SVGAGI (reference sequence).

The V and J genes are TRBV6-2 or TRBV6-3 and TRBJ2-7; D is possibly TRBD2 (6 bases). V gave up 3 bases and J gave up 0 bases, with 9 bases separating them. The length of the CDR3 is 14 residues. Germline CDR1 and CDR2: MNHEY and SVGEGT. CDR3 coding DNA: TGTGCCAGCAGTTATGGCGGGGACTCCTACGAGCAGTACGTC. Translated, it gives CASSYGGDSYEQYV.

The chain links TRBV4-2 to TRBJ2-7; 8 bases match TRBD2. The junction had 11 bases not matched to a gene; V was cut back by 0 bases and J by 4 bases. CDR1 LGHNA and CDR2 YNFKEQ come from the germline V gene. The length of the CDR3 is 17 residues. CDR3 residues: CASSQDPGLALPYEQYF. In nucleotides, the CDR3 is TGTGCCAGCAGCCAAGATCCAGGACTAGCACTCCCATACGAGCAGTACTTC.

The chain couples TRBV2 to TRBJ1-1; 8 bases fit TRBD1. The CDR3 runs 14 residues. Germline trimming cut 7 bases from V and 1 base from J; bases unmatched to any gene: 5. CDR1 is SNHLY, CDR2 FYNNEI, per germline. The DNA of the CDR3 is TGTGCCAGCACCGGGACAGGAAAGAACACTGAAGCTTTCTTT. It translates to CASTGTGKNTEAFF.

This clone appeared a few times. The CDR3 DNA is TGTGCCTGGAGTGTGGCACAGGCCGACGACTACACCTTC. Protein: CAWSVAQADDYTF. The chain recombines TRBV30 with TRBJ1-2; perhaps TRBD1 as D (5 bases). The V gene's germline CDR1 is GTSNPN and CDR2 SVGIG (reference sequence). The V end lost 0 bases, the J end lost 10 bases, and 15 bases lay between the germline ends. The CDR3 consists of 13 residues.

CDR3 coding DNA: TGTGCCAGCAGCCCGTCAGACAGGGGGCACTCCTACAATGAGCAGTTCTTC. This translates into CASSPSDRGHSYNEQFF. The J gene is TRBJ2-1, the V gene TRBV7-9; 10 bases align to TRBD1. Germline trimming cut 5 bases from V and 0 bases from J; bases unmatched to any gene: 7. CDR3 size: 17 residues. The germline V gene has CDR1 SEHNR and CDR2 FQNEAQ (reference sequence).